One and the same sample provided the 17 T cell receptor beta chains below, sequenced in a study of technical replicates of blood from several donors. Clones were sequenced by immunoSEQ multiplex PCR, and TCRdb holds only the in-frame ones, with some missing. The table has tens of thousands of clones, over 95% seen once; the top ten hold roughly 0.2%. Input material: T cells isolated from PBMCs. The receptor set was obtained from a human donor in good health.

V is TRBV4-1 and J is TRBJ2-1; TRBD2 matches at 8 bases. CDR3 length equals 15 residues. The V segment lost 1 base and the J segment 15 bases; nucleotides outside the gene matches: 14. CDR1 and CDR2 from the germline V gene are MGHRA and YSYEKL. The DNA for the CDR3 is TGCGCCAGCAGCCAAGGAGAATCCGTGGCGGGAGGTCGGTTCTTC. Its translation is CASSQGESVAGGRFF.

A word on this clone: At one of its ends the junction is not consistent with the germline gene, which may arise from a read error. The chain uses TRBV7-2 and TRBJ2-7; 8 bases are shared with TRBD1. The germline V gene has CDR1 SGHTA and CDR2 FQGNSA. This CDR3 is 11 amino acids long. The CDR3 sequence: CASSPGDRQLF. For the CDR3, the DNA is TGTGCCAGCAGCCCCGGGGACAGGCAACTCTTC.

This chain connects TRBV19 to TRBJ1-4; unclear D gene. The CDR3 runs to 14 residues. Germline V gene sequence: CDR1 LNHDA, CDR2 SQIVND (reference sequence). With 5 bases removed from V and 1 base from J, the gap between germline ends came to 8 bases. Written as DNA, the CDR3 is TGTGCCAGTAGTTCGACTATAACTAATGAAAAACTGTTTTTT. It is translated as CASSSTITNEKLFF.

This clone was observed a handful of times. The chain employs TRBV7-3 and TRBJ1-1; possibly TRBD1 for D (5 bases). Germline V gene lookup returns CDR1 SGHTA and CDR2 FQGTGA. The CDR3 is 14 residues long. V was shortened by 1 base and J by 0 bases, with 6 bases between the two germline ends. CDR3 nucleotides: TGTGCCAGCAGCTTAAAGGGGCTGAACACTGAAGCTTTCTTT. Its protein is CASSLKGLNTEAFF. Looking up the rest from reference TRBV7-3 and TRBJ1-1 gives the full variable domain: GAGVSQTPSNKVTEKGKYVELRCDPISGHTALYWYRQSLGQGPEFLIYFQGTGAADDSGLPNDRFFAVRPEGSVSTLKIQRTERGDSAVYLCASSLKGLNTEAFFGQGTRLTVV.

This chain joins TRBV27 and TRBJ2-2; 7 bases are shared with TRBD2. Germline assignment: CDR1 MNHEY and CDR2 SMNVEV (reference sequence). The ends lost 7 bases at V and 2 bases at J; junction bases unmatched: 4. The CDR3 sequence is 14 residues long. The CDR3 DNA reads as TGTGCCAGCATTAGCGGGTTCAACACCGGGGAGCTGTTTTTT. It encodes CASISGFNTGELFF.

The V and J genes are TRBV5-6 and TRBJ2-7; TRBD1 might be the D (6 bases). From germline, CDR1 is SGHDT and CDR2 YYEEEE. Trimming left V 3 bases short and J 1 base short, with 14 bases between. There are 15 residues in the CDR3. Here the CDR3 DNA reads TGTGCCAGCAGCTCCCAGGGGCTAGCTTCCTACGAGCAGTACTTC. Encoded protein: CASSSQGLASYEQYF. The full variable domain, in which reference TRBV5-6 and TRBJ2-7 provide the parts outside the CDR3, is DAGVTQSPTHLIKTRGQQVTLRCSPKSGHDTVSWYQQALGQGPQFIFQYYEEEERQRGNFPDRFSGHQFPNYSSELNVNALLLGDSALYLCASSSQGLASYEQYFGPGTRLTVT.

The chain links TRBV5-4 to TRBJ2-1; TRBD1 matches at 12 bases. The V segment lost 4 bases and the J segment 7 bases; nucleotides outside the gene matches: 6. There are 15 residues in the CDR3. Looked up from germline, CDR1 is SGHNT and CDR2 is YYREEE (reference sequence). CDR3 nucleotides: TGTGCCAGCAGCGCCGGGACAGGGGGCTTGAATGAGCAGTTCTTC. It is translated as CASSAGTGGLNEQFF.

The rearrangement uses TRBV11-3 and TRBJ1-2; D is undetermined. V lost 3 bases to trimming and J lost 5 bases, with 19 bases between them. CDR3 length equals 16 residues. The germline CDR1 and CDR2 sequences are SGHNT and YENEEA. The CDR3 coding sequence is TGTGCCAGCAGCTTTAGAGGATCGAGTCGTCCTTATGGCTACACCTTC. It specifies CASSFRGSSRPYGYTF.

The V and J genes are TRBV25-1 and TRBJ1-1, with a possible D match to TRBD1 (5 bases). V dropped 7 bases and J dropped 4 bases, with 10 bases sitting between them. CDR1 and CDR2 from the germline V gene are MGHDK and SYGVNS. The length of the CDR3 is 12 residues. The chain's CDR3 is CASISGSTEAFF. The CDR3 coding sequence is TGTGCCAGCATTTCAGGGTCCACTGAAGCTTTCTTT.

DNA of the CDR3: TGTGCCAGCAGCCCCGGAGTATGGTACGAGCAGTACTTC. Its protein is CASSPGVWYEQYF. The chain employs TRBV11-3 and TRBJ2-7, with unresolved D. Germline values: CDR1 SGHNT, CDR2 YENEEA. The CDR3 runs to 13 residues. The V end was cut by 5 bases, the J end by 4 bases, with 12 bases between.

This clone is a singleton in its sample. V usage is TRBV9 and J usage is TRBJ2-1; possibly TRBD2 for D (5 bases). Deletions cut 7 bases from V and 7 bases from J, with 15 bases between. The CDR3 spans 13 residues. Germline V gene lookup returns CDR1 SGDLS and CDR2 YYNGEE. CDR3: CASGRWDENEQFF. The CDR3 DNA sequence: TGTGCCAGCGGGAGATGGGATGAGAATGAGCAGTTCTTC.

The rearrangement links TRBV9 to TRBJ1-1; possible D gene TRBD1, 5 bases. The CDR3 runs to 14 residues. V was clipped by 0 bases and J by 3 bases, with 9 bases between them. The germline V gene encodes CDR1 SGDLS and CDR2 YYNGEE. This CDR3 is CASSVAGGHTEAFF. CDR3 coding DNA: TGTGCCAGCAGCGTAGCCGGGGGTCACACTGAAGCTTTCTTT.

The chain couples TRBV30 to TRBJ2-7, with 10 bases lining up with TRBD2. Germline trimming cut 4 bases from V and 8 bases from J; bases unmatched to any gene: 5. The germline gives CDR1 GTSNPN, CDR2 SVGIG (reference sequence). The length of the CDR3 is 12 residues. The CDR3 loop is CAWTSGRLKQYF. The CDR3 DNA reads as TGTGCCTGGACTAGCGGGAGACTAAAGCAGTACTTC.

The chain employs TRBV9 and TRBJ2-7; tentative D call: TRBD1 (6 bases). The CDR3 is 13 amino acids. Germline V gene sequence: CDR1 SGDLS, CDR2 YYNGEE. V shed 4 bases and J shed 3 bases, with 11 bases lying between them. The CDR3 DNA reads TGTGCCAGCAGCCTCTCGGACAGCTACGAGCAGTACTTC. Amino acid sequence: CASSLSDSYEQYF.

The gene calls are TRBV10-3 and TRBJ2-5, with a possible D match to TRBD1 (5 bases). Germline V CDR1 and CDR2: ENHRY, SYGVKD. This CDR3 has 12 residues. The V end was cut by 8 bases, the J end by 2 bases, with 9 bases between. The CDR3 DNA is TGTGCCATCCCTGACAGACAAGAGACCCAGTACTTC. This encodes CAIPDRQETQYF.

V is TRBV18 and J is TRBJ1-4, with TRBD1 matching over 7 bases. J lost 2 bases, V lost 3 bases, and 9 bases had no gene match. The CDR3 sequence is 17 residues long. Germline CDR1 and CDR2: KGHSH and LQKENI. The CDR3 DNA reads TGTGCCAGCTCACCTCCGGGACAGAAGGGTACTAATGAAAAACTGTTTTTT. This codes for CASSPPGQKGTNEKLFF.

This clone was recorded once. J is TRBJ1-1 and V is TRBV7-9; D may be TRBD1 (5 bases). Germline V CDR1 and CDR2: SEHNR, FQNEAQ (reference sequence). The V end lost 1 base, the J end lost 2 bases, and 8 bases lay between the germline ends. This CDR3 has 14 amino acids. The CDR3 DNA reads TGTGCCAGCAGCTTAGAGGGGCTCAACACTGAAGCTTTCTTT. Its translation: CASSLEGLNTEAFF.